This TCR beta chain is drawn from a study of T cell responses to AZD1222 COVID-19 vaccine. Overall study findings and caveats: Researchers report vaccine-associated CD4 TCRs spanning spike, with dominance at 160-218 and 743-854. Repertoires were sampled only after the peak T cell response. Spike-specific TCR breadth and depth were elevated following two AZD1222 doses.

A remark on this clone: Its antigen remains unidentified.

V lost 1 base, J lost 6 bases, and 6 bases lay in between. In germline, CDR1 is MNHEY, CDR2 SMNVEV (reference sequence). This CDR3 contains 12 residues. Using immunoSEQ multiplex PCR, the repertoire was profiled, and TCRdb retains in-frame clones only, with some absent. The data show about 110,000 clones, about four fifths seen once. The starting material was peripheral blood, obtained on day 0 of AZD1222 vaccination. The TCR comes from an adult in good health. J is TRBJ1-1 and V is TRBV27, with D perhaps matching TRBD1 (5 bases). The CDR3 nucleotides are TGTGCCAGCAGTTTATGGGGCGCTGAAGCTTTCTTT. Amino acid sequence: CASSLWGAEAFF.